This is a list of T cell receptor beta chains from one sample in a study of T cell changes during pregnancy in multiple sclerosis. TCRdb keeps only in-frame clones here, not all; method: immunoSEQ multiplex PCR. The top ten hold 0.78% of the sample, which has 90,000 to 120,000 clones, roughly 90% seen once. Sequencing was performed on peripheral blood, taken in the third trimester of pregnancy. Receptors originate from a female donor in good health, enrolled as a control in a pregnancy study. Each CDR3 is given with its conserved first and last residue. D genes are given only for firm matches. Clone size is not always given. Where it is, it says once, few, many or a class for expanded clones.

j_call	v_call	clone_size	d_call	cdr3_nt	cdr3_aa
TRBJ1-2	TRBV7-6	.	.	TGTGCCAGCAGCTCGCAAGCCAATGGTTACACCTTC	CASSSQANGYTF
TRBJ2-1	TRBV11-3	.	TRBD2	TGTGCCAGCATCATAGCGGGGGGGAATGAGCAGTTCTTC	CASIIAGGNEQFF
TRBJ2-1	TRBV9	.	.	TGTGCCAGCAGAGGAACAGGGAGCTCCTACAATGAGCAGTTCTTC	CASRGTGSSYNEQFF
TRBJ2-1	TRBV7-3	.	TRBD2	TGTGCCAGCAGCTCATTAGCGGGGGGTTACAATGAGCAGTTCTTC	CASSSLAGGYNEQFF
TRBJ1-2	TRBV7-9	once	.	TGTGCCAGCAGCTCTGCCGGGACTAATAGTAACGGCTACACCTTC	CASSSAGTNSNGYTF
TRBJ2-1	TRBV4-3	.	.	TGCGCCAGCAGCCAAAGAAGACAGACCTACAATGAGCAGTTCTTC	CASSQRRQTYNEQFF
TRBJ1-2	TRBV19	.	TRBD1	TGTGCCAGTAGTATCCCGGGACAGGTTTACCTTGGCTACACCTTC	CASSIPGQVYLGYTF
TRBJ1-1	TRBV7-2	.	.	TGTGCCAGCAGCTGGGGGCAGGAGAACACTGAAGCTTTCTTT	CASSWGQENTEAFF
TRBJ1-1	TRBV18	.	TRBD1	TGTGCCAGCTCACAGGGACAGGGGGTGGATGAAGCTTTCTTT	CASSQGQGVDEAFF
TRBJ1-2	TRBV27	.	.	TGTGCCAGCTCCCCCGGGGGGCCAGGCTATGGCTACACCTTC	CASSPGGPGYGYTF